A selection of T cell receptor beta chains follows, all from one sample in a study of blood T cell repertoires in COVID-19. Repertoires were generated with immunoSEQ multiplex PCR, while TCRdb's copy carries only in-frame clones and drops some. The sample carries roughly 190,000 clones, about 88% recorded once. The sample comprised PBMCs or T cells enriched from blood (not recorded which). The source is a woman under 30 who had recovered from COVID-19. The CDR3 runs from the conserved cysteine through the conserved F or W. Fields, in order: D gene, J gene, clone size, V gene, CDR3 DNA, CDR3 protein. The D gene is left open where the match is weak. Part of the rows lack a size; the others show once, few, many or a class for expanded clones.

.	TRBJ1-5	.	TRBV5-5	TGTGCCAGCAGCTTGGTGAGGGATGGCCAGCCCCAGCATTTT	CASSLVRDGQPQHF
TRBD1	TRBJ2-7	.	TRBV9	TGTGCCAGCAGCGTAGGACAGGGCGGGTACGAGCAGTACTTC	CASSVGQGGYEQYF
TRBD1	TRBJ2-7	.	TRBV7-9	TGTGCCAGCAGCTCCTGGGGACAGGGCCCCCTGGAGCAGTACTTC	CASSSWGQGPLEQYF
.	TRBJ1-1	.	TRBV12-3/TRBV12-4	TGTGCCAGCACCTCGGGGTTGAACACTGAAGCTTTCTTT	CASTSGLNTEAFF
.	TRBJ1-1	.	TRBV5-1	TGCGCCAGCGGAAAGGGGTCCAACACTGAAGCTTTCTTT	CASGKGSNTEAFF
TRBD2	TRBJ2-7	.	TRBV9	TGTGCCAGCAGCGTAGTGGCGGGAGGGGACTACGAGCAGTACTTC	CASSVVAGGDYEQYF
.	TRBJ1-2	.	TRBV28	TGTGCCAGCAGTCTCCCAAGCGGGGGGACCTTCTATGGCTACACCTTC	CASSLPSGGTFYGYTF
TRBD1	TRBJ1-5	.	TRBV30	TGTGCCTGGAGTGGGACAGGGTGGGTGAGTCAGCCCCAGCATTTT	CAWSGTGWVSQPQHF
.	TRBJ2-2	.	TRBV3-1/TRBV3-2	TGTGCCAGCAGCCCCCGTACGAACACCGGGGAGCTGTTTTTT	CASSPRTNTGELFF
.	TRBJ1-2	.	TRBV6-2/TRBV6-3	TGTGCCAGCAGTTATTTGGCGGCCATACCTAACTATGGCTACACCTTC	CASSYLAAIPNYGYTF
TRBD1	TRBJ1-4	once	TRBV9	TGTGCCAGCAGCGTGTGGGCAGGGGGTAATGAAAAACTGTTTTTT	CASSVWAGGNEKLFF
TRBD1	TRBJ1-6	.	TRBV7-9	TGTGCCAGCAGCTTAGGACAGGGGAACGGTAATTCACCCCTCCACTTT	CASSLGQGNGNSPLHF
TRBD2	TRBJ2-7	.	TRBV6-6	TGTGCCAGTACCTGGACTAGCGGGCCCTACGAGCAGTACTTC	CASTWTSGPYEQYF
.	TRBJ2-2	.	TRBV18	TGTGCCAGCTCACCCCCAGAGAACACCGGGGAGCTGTTTTTT	CASSPPENTGELFF
TRBD1	TRBJ1-1	.	TRBV4-1	TGCGCCAGCAGCCAACCCAGGACAGGGGAGGTCACTGAAGCTTTCTTT	CASSQPRTGEVTEAFF
.	TRBJ2-2	.	TRBV4-2	TGTGCCAGCAGGTCGTTAACCGGGGAGCTGTTTTTT	CASRSLTGELFF
TRBD2	TRBJ2-3	few	TRBV10-2	TGCGCCAGCAGTGAGGCCATTGCGGGAGGCAGGGATACGCAGTATTTT	CASSEAIAGGRDTQYF
.	TRBJ1-2	.	TRBV27	TGTGCCAGCAGTTTGGCGCAGGACTATGGCTACACCTTC	CASSLAQDYGYTF
.	TRBJ1-1	.	TRBV28	TGTGCCAGCAGTTTACGGGATCTGAACACTGAAGCTTTCTTT	CASSLRDLNTEAFF
TRBD1	TRBJ2-1	.	TRBV6-2/TRBV6-3	TGTGCCAGCAGTACCTGGACAGGGGGCAATGAGCAGTTCTTC	CASSTWTGGNEQFF
.	TRBJ2-1	.	TRBV14	TGTGCCAGCAGCCAAGACTGGCAGGGGCGGCAGTTCTTC	CASSQDWQGRQFF
.	TRBJ1-5	.	TRBV4-1	TGCGCCAGCAGCCAAGTGGGGGGGTCTGGGCCCCAGCATTTT	CASSQVGGSGPQHF
.	TRBJ2-6	once	TRBV21-1	TGTGCCAGCAGCCTTCGGACAGGGGGTCACTCTGGGGCCAACGTCCTGACTTTC	CASSLRTGGHSGANVLTF
.	TRBJ2-3	.	TRBV19	TGTGCCAGTAGTACTGGAGCGGGAGATACGCAGTATTTT	CASSTGAGDTQYF
TRBD1	TRBJ2-7	.	TRBV28	TGTGCCAGCAGTTCCAGGACAGGTCCGGCCTACGAGCAGTACTTC	CASSSRTGPAYEQYF
.	TRBJ2-1	.	TRBV10-2	TGCGCCAGCAGCGAGGTCGCGGGGCACTCCTACAATGAGCAGTTCTTC	CASSEVAGHSYNEQFF
.	TRBJ1-1	once	TRBV19	TGTGCCTCCCGGGACATCATAAACACTGAAGCTTTCTTT	CASRDIINTEAFF
.	TRBJ1-4	.	TRBV2	TGTGCCAGCAGGGGGGGGATAGCAGCCGAAAAACTGTTTTTT	CASRGGIAAEKLFF
TRBD2	TRBJ2-5	.	TRBV7-7	TGTGCTAGCAGCATGACTAGCGGGATTACGGGCTCGGAGACCCAGTACTTC	CASSMTSGITGSETQYF
TRBD1	TRBJ2-1	once	TRBV19	TGTGCCAGTAGTATCGGGGACAGCTCCTACAATGAGCAGTTCTTC	CASSIGDSSYNEQFF
.	TRBJ2-5	.	TRBV7-2	TGTGCCAGCAGCTTAGAGTTAGACCAAGAGACCCAGTACTTC	CASSLELDQETQYF
TRBD1	TRBJ1-1	.	TRBV20-1	TGCAGTGCTAGTACAGGGGAGAGGGAAGCTTTCTTT	CSASTGEREAFF
TRBD1	TRBJ2-5	.	TRBV5-1	TGCGCCAGCAGCTTGGGGGGGACAGAGCAAGAGACCCAGTACTTC	CASSLGGTEQETQYF
.	TRBJ1-5	.	TRBV6-4	TGTGCCAGCACCGGCGGGGCAGGGTCGTTGAGCAATCAGCCCCAGCATTTT	CASTGGAGSLSNQPQHF
.	TRBJ1-2	.	TRBV11-2	TGTGCCAGCAGCTCCTTAGCCCGTCAAAGTGGCTACACCTTC	CASSSLARQSGYTF
.	TRBJ2-7	.	TRBV6-2/TRBV6-3	TGTGCCAGCAGTTACGTTTCCGGCTACGAGCAGTACTTC	CASSYVSGYEQYF
.	TRBJ1-6	.	TRBV6-6	TGTGCCAGCAGTTTCTGGGAGAATTCACCCCTCCACTTT	CASSFWENSPLHF
.	TRBJ1-2	.	TRBV7-9	TGTGCCAGCAGCCCAAGGCGGGGCACAGACTATGGCTACACCTTC	CASSPRRGTDYGYTF
.	TRBJ2-2	few	TRBV18	TGTGCCAGCTCACCACTGACCCGGCAGGGGACCGGGGAGCTGTTTTTT	CASSPLTRQGTGELFF
.	TRBJ2-2	.	TRBV19	TGTGCCAGTACCATGGGTAGGGGGTACACCGGGGAGCTGTTTTTT	CASTMGRGYTGELFF
.	TRBJ2-1	few	TRBV7-3	TGTGCCAGCAGCTTAACCGTTAGTGATGAGCAGTTCTTC	CASSLTVSDEQFF
.	TRBJ1-6	.	TRBV7-9	TGTGCCAGCAGCCCCTCAGGGAATTCTTATAATTCACCCCTCCACTTT	CASSPSGNSYNSPLHF
TRBD2	TRBJ2-3	.	TRBV9	TGTGCCAGCAGCGTAGGGGCGGGAGAGACAGATACGCAGTATTTT	CASSVGAGETDTQYF
.	TRBJ1-4	.	TRBV6-2/TRBV6-3	TGTGCCAGCAGTTACCGACAGACGGGAACTAATGAAAAACTGTTTTTT	CASSYRQTGTNEKLFF
.	TRBJ2-2	.	TRBV2	TGTGCCAGCAGGAGGGGGAGTAACACCGGGGAGCTGTTTTTT	CASRRGSNTGELFF
.	TRBJ1-1	.	TRBV6-5	TGTGCCAGCTTCCCGAGCCGGGGGGCTGGAACTGAAGCTTTCTTT	CASFPSRGAGTEAFF
.	TRBJ2-2	.	TRBV27	TGTGCCAGCAGTTTAATCGGCGGGATGCACACCGGGGAGCTGTTTTTT	CASSLIGGMHTGELFF
.	TRBJ1-2	.	TRBV9	TGTGCCAGCAGTAACAGTTATAACTTATGGGGCTACACCTTC	CASSNSYNLWGYTF
.	TRBJ1-5	.	TRBV27	TGTGCCAGCAGTTTGACTTATATTCAGCCCCAGCATTTT	CASSLTYIQPQHF
.	TRBJ1-1	.	TRBV7-2	TGTGCCAGCAGCTTCCAGTCGAGGGATCCTGAAGCTTTCTTT	CASSFQSRDPEAFF
.	TRBJ2-7	.	TRBV5-5	TGTGCCAGCAGCTTGGGGGCGATGGCGGGGTACTCCTACGAGCAGTACTTC	CASSLGAMAGYSYEQYF
TRBD2	TRBJ2-1	once	TRBV7-3	TGTGCCAGCAGCTTAACCCGGGAGGGAGGCAATGAGCAGTTCTTC	CASSLTREGGNEQFF